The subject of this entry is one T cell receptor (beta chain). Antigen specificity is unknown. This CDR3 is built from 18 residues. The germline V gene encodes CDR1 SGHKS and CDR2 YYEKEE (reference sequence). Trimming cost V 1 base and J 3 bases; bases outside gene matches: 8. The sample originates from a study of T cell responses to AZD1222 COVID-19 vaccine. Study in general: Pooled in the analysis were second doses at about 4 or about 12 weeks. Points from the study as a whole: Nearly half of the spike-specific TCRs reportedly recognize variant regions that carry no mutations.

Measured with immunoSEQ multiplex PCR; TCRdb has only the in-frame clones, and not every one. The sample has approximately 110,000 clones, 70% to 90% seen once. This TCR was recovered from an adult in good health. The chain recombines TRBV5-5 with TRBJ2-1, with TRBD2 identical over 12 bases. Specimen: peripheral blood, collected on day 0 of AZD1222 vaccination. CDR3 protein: CASSLTWTSGTDYNEQFF. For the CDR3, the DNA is TGTGCCAGCAGCTTGACATGGACTAGCGGGACCGACTACAATGAGCAGTTCTTC. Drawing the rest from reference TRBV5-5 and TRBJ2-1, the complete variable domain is DAGVTQSPTHLIKTRGQQVTLRCSPISGHKSVSWYQQVLGQGPQFIFQYYEKEERGRGNFPDRFSARQFPNYSSELNVNALLLGDSALYLCASSLTWTSGTDYNEQFFGPGTRLTVL.